This T cell receptor (beta chain) was sequenced in a study of shared clonotypes between healthy human individuals. Whole-study results and caveats: Clonotypes shared by all four sorted-subset donors had higher generation probabilities than non-shared clonotypes.

Positively selected for CCR7, the CD45RO-negative cells used as naive CD8 cells excluded terminally differentiated effector memory CD45RA+ cells. Adults of Caucasian background living in Nashville, Tennessee made up all donors. A remark on this clone: Its target is not known.

The length of the CDR3 is 15 residues. Deletions cut 4 bases from V and 6 bases from J, with 15 bases between. CDR1 is MGHDK and CDR2 is SYGVNS in the germline V gene. Every subset had its genomic DNA shared out evenly among several immunoSEQ plates. Sequencing used immunoSEQ multiplex PCR; TCRdb keeps in-frame clones, though not all of them. The sample includes 700,000 to 950,000 clones, approximately 97% of them seen just once. This sequence originates from a man in his thirties or forties in good health. The chain links TRBV25-1 to TRBJ2-2; D may be TRBD2 (5 bases). What was sequenced was naive CD8+ T cells sorted from blood. CDR3 loop: CASSVLLGRAGELFF. As DNA, the CDR3 is TGTGCCAGCAGTGTCCTACTAGGTCGGGCCGGGGAGCTGTTTTTT.